This entry lists 25 T cell receptor beta chains sequenced from one sample in a study of identical twins. TCRdb re-called the 5' RACE reads through MiXCR, storing one row per CDR3 protein. The sample has 400,000 to 600,000 distinct CDR3 sequences; 20% to 25% are singletons. These data were also reused for a study on yellow fever vaccine responses in identical twins.

Sequencing was done on a sample of CD4+ T cells sorted from blood. The receptors originated from a young woman in good health.

This clonotype has a handful of counts. The gene calls are TRBV12-3 or TRBV12-4 and TRBJ2-7, with 12 nucleotides matching TRBD2. V dropped 10 bases and J dropped 4; count of bases not matched to a gene: 5. This CDR3 has 13 amino acids. In DNA form, the CDR3 reads TGTGCCACCTCCCTAGCGGGAGGGTACGAGCAGTACTTC. Translation: CATSLAGGYEQYF.

This clonotype was detected only a few times. V usage is TRBV28 and J usage is TRBJ1-1, with D uncertain. The CDR3 length is 10 residues. CDR1 and CDR2 from the germline V gene are MDHEN and SYDVKM. V lost 6 bases, J lost 10 bases, and 9 bases lay in between. The CDR3 DNA follows: TGTGCCAGCAGCAGAAAGGGAGCTTTCTTT. It is translated as CASSRKGAFF.

This chain connects TRBV6-1 to TRBJ2-1; TRBD2 matches at 7 bases. V gave up 4 bases and J gave up 3 bases; unmatched junction bases: 6. Germline CDR1 and CDR2: MNHNS and SASEGT. This CDR3 is built from 15 residues. In nucleotides, the CDR3 is TGTGCCAGCAGTGGGGGGAGGGCCGACTACAATGAGCAGTTCTTC. Translating it yields CASSGGRADYNEQFF.

The sample holds a few counts of this clonotype. V gene TRBV24-1 combines with J gene TRBJ2-2; D gene unclear. The CDR3 has 15 residues. With 5 bases removed from V and 3 bases from J, the gap between germline ends came to 12 bases. Germline V CDR1 and CDR2: KGHDR, SFDVKD. The CDR3 DNA reads TGTGCCACCAGTGGAATCGGCGTCGACACCGGGGAGCTGTTTTTT. As protein: CATSGIGVDTGELFF.

This clonotype was observed at least ten times. The gene calls are TRBV12-3 or TRBV12-4 and TRBJ1-4; the D gene is possibly TRBD1 (5 bases). This CDR3 region has 13 residues. V lost 5 bases and J lost 2, with 6 bases in between. The CDR3 region is CASSRQTNEKLFF. DNA of the CDR3: TGTGCCAGCAGTAGACAGACTAATGAAAAACTGTTTTTT.

This clonotype was seen more than once but under ten times. V is TRBV5-6 and J is TRBJ2-1; tentative D call: TRBD2 (6 bases). Germline V CDR1 and CDR2: SGHDT, YYEEEE. The CDR3 contains 17 residues. Trimming removed 3 bases from V and 2 bases from J, with 18 bases in between. The CDR3 spells CASSSGLRLGAYNEQFF. The DNA of the CDR3 is TGTGCCAGCAGCTCGGGACTGCGACTAGGGGCCTACAATGAGCAGTTCTTC.

The chain has TRBV10-1 and TRBJ2-4; no definite D call. Trimming cost V 6 bases and J 6 bases, with 6 bases left between them. The CDR3 contains 11 residues. Germline V gene lookup returns CDR1 WNHNN and CDR2 SYGVQD (reference sequence). The CDR3 loop is CASSNANIQYF. CDR3 nucleotides: TGCGCCAGCAGCAACGCAAACATTCAGTACTTC.

The sample holds many counts of this clonotype. V usage is TRBV6-4 and J usage is TRBJ2-3; tentative D call: TRBD1 (6 bases). Trimming removed 2 bases at V and 6 bases at J, with 6 bases between. The CDR3 has 12 amino acids. CDR1 MRHNA and CDR2 SNTAGT come from the germline V gene. CDR3 nucleotides: TGTGCCAGCAGTGACCAGGGGGATACGCAGTATTTT. Translation: CASSDQGDTQYF.

The genes are TRBV2 and TRBJ1-5; no reliable D call. Per germline, CDR1 SNHLY and CDR2 FYNNEI. With 4 bases removed from V and 0 bases from J, the gap between germline ends came to 10 bases. The CDR3 is 15 amino acids. In DNA form, the CDR3 reads TGTGCCAGCAGTGTTTTGGGATATAGCAATCAGCCCCAGCATTTT. It codes for CASSVLGYSNQPQHF.

The V and J genes are TRBV7-9 and TRBJ1-5, with no clear D. The germline V and J ends were trimmed by 1 base and 6 bases, with 7 bases remaining between them. Germline CDR1 reads SEHNR; CDR2 reads FQNEAQ (reference sequence). The CDR3 contains 13 residues. CDR3 in DNA: TGTGCCAGCAGCTTAGGTAGTACTCAGCCCCAGCATTTT. It codes for CASSLGSTQPQHF.

This clonotype was observed a handful of times. The chain joins TRBV3-1 to TRBJ2-1, with 8 bases aligning to TRBD2. The trim removed 4 bases at V and 7 bases at J, leaving 9 bases unmatched. There are 15 residues in the CDR3. Looked up from germline, CDR1 is LGHDT and CDR2 is YNNKEL (reference sequence). The CDR3 nucleotides read TGTGCCAGCAGCCGAGCGGGAGACCCGAGGAATGAGCAGTTCTTC. Protein sequence: CASSRAGDPRNEQFF.

The chain couples TRBV3-1 to TRBJ2-7, with TRBD2 as a possible D gene (7 bases). Trimming removed 1 base from V and 7 bases from J, with 35 bases in between. Germline V gene lookup returns CDR1 LGHDT and CDR2 YNNKEL (reference sequence). CDR3 length: 21 amino acids. CDR3 nucleotides: TGTGCCAGCAGCCAAGTCCAAGGGGGGGTCGAACCGGCCCGAGGCCTACTTGAGCAGTACTTC. Its protein is CASSQVQGGVEPARGLLEQYF.

The chain links TRBV12-3 or TRBV12-4 to TRBJ2-1, with TRBD2 matching 12 bases. This CDR3 is 15 amino acids long. The trim removed 8 bases at V and 7 bases at J, leaving 9 bases unmatched. The CDR3 bases are TGTGCCAGCGAAGAGACTAGCGGGAGTGGTAATGAGCAGTTCTTC. As protein: CASEETSGSGNEQFF.

This clonotype occurred a few times. The chain's CDR3 is CASSQVFGTGTNTGELFF. The CDR3 nucleotides read TGCGCCAGCAGCCAAGTATTCGGTACGGGAACCAACACCGGGGAGCTGTTTTTT. This sequence joins TRBV4-1 and TRBJ2-2; D possibly corresponds to TRBD2 (5 bases). Germline CDR1 MGHRA, CDR2 YSYEKL. Trimming shortened V by 1 base and J by 2 bases, and 17 bases separated the two germline ends. The CDR3 totals 18 residues.

This clonotype has more than one count but fewer than ten. The chain couples TRBV7-2 to TRBJ2-2, with a tentative D call TRBD2 (5 bases). The CDR3 is made up of 16 amino acids. Trimming took 7 bases from V and 4 from J, leaving 19 bases between them. Germline-derived CDR1 and CDR2 are SGHTA and FQGNSA. CDR3 sequence reads: CASTPFEGMGTGELFF. The CDR3 DNA follows: TGTGCCAGCACCCCCTTTGAGGGTATGGGCACCGGGGAGCTGTTTTTT. Full variable domain (remainder filled in from reference TRBV7-2 and TRBJ2-2): GAGVSQSPSNKVTEKGKDVELRCDPISGHTALYWYRQSLGQGLEFLIYFQGNSAPDKSGLPSDRFSAERTGGSVSTLTIQRTQQEDSAVYLCASTPFEGMGTGELFFGEGSRLTVL.

The genes are TRBV27 and TRBJ2-5; 7 bases are shared with TRBD1. Trimming removed 5 bases from V and 1 base from J; junction bases left unmatched: 4. CDR3 length: 14 amino acids. Germline CDR1 is MNHEY and CDR2 is SMNVEV (reference sequence). The CDR3 sequence is CASSLRGIQETQYF. The CDR3 bases are TGTGCCAGCAGTCTCAGGGGGATCCAAGAGACCCAGTACTTC.

This chain uses TRBV6-2 or TRBV6-3 with TRBJ2-7; D gene unclear. The CDR3 is made up of 15 amino acids. Germline assignment: CDR1 MNHEY and CDR2 SVGEGT. V was trimmed by 5 bases and J by 2 bases, leaving 16 bases between them. CDR3 protein: CASSNPGSPPYEQYF. The CDR3 DNA follows: TGTGCCAGCAGTAACCCAGGCTCACCACCCTACGAGCAGTACTTC.

Only a few counts were recorded for this clonotype. This chain links TRBV5-1 with TRBJ2-2, with TRBD1 as a possible D gene (6 bases). The CDR3 spans 14 residues. Per the germline V gene, CDR1 is SGHRS and CDR2 is YFSETQ. Trimming pared 7 bases from V and 4 bases from J, leaving 14 bases between. The CDR3 spells CASSTGTFTGELFF. For the CDR3, the DNA is TGCGCCAGCTCAACCGGGACATTCACCGGGGAGCTGTTTTTT.

This chain connects TRBV7-2 to TRBJ2-1; 8 bases fit TRBD1. Losses at the gene ends were 4 bases for V and 5 bases for J; bases not matched to a gene: 4. Germline CDR1 reads SGHTA; CDR2 reads FQGNSA. The CDR3 has 14 residues. The CDR3 is CASSSGTGNNEQFF. For the CDR3, the DNA is TGTGCCAGCAGCTCGGGGACAGGTAACAATGAGCAGTTCTTC.

Concerning this clonotype: Its ends do not fully match the called genes, so a read error is possible. The chain recombines TRBV2 with TRBJ2-3, with 9 bases aligning to TRBD1. The CDR3 is 17 amino acids. The germline CDR1 and CDR2 sequences are SNHLY and FYNNEI. The CDR3 protein is CASVTAPQGAGTDTQFF. The CDR3 DNA is TGTGCCAGCGTCACAGCCCCACAGGGGGCGGGCACAGATACGCAGTTTTTT.

This clonotype was seen many times. The chain is built from TRBV28 and TRBJ2-7; 10 bases fit TRBD1. The trim removed 10 bases at V and 5 bases at J, leaving 8 bases unmatched. The length of the CDR3 is 13 residues. The germline V gene has CDR1 MDHEN and CDR2 SYDVKM. The CDR3 nucleotides read TGTGCCACAGGGACAGGGGAAAAGAACGAGCAGTACGTC. This sequence encodes CATGTGEKNEQYV.

The genes are TRBV6-5 and TRBJ2-1, with TRBD2 matching over 7 bases. This CDR3 contains 15 residues. V gave up 0 bases and J gave up 6 bases; unmatched junction bases: 5. Per the germline V gene, CDR1 is MNHEY and CDR2 is SVGAGI. CDR3 nucleotides: TGTGCCAGCAGTTACTCTCGGGACTACCCCAATGAGCAGTTCTTC. This encodes CASSYSRDYPNEQFF.

The chain is built from TRBV27 and TRBJ2-7; TRBD1 matches at 9 bases. This CDR3 spans 15 amino acids. Germline loops: CDR1 MNHEY, CDR2 SMNVEV (reference sequence). J lost 2 bases, V lost 5 bases, and 7 bases had no gene match. The CDR3 region has the DNA TGTGCCAGCAGTGCCGGGACAGGGATAGCCTACGAGCAGTACTTC. This encodes CASSAGTGIAYEQYF.

This clonotype was observed a few times. The V and J genes are TRBV6-5 and TRBJ1-1; D remains ambiguous. Germline V gene lookup returns CDR1 MNHEY and CDR2 SVGAGI. The V end lost 0 bases, the J end lost 3 bases, and 8 bases lay between the germline ends. This CDR3 region has 14 residues. The CDR3 here is CASSYSRAYTEAFF. CDR3 in DNA: TGTGCCAGCAGTTACTCGAGGGCATACACTGAAGCTTTCTTT.

V and J are TRBV12-3 or TRBV12-4 and TRBJ2-5, with D possibly TRBD1 on 5 matching bases. V was pared by 5 bases and J by 2 bases, with 12 bases between. This CDR3 is 14 amino acids long. The CDR3 DNA reads TGTGCCAGCAGTATTGGACACGGACAAGAGACCCAGTACTTC. This sequence encodes CASSIGHGQETQYF.